The rows below give T cell receptor beta chains drawn from one sample of a study of CD8 T cells in Susac syndrome. Via MiXCR, TCRdb re-called the immunoSEQ multiplex PCR reads, giving one row per CDR3 protein. The sample includes around 20,000 distinct CDR3 sequences, around 95% of them seen just once. The sequenced material came from CD8+ T cells from PBMCs. Receptors were obtained from a human donor in good health. CDR3s include the opening cysteine and the closing phenylalanine or tryptophan. Each record gives: CDR3 length, D gene, V gene, J gene, clone size, CDR3 DNA, CDR3 protein. The D gene is left open where the match is weak. Clone size appears in some rows only: once, few, many, or a class for an expanded clone.

len: 18; d_gene: NA; v_gene: TRBV7-2; j_gene: TRBJ2-3; abundance: NA; CDR3nt: TGTGCCAGCAGCTTACCCAGTGAGTTGTTCCTACTCACAGATACGCAGTATTTT; CDR3aa: CASSLPSELFLLTDTQYF
len: 17; d_gene: TRBD2; v_gene: TRBV28; j_gene: TRBJ2-7; abundance: NA; CDR3nt: TGTGCCAGCAGTTTATCTAACTTGTGGGAGGGTGTCTACGAGCAGTACTTC; CDR3aa: CASSLSNLWEGVYEQYF
len: 16; d_gene: NA; v_gene: TRBV6-1; j_gene: TRBJ2-1; abundance: NA; CDR3nt: TGTGCCAGCAGTGAATGGGTGGGGGAGAACTACAATGAGCAGTTCTTC; CDR3aa: CASSEWVGENYNEQFF
len: 17; d_gene: NA; v_gene: TRBV7-8; j_gene: TRBJ1-4; abundance: once; CDR3nt: TGTGCCAGCAGCTTAGATCGACAGGTCTTGACTAATGAAAAACTGTTTTTT; CDR3aa: CASSLDRQVLTNEKLFF
len: 16; d_gene: NA; v_gene: TRBV6-2/TRBV6-3; j_gene: TRBJ1-5; abundance: NA; CDR3nt: TGTGCCAGCAGCTACGGCCCCGGACGGCTCAATCAGCCCCAGCATTTT; CDR3aa: CASSYGPGRLNQPQHF
len: 14; d_gene: NA; v_gene: TRBV6-6; j_gene: TRBJ2-1; abundance: NA; CDR3nt: TGTGCCAGCAGTTTAATTCAGCTTTACAATGAGCAGTTCTTC; CDR3aa: CASSLIQLYNEQFF
len: 16; d_gene: TRBD2; v_gene: TRBV7-9; j_gene: TRBJ2-1; abundance: NA; CDR3nt: TGTGCCAGCAGCCCCAGGACTAGCGGGAGTCAGAATGAGCAGTTCTTC; CDR3aa: CASSPRTSGSQNEQFF
len: 16; d_gene: TRBD2; v_gene: TRBV10-3; j_gene: TRBJ2-7; abundance: NA; CDR3nt: TGTGCCATCAGTGAGTTAGCGGCTAGCGGGAGCCTCGAGCAGTACTTC; CDR3aa: CAISELAASGSLEQYF
len: 17; d_gene: TRBD2; v_gene: TRBV29-1; j_gene: TRBJ2-5; abundance: NA; CDR3nt: TGCAGCGTTGTATCAGCGGGAGGGCCCGGTCCGGGTGAGACCCAGTACTTC; CDR3aa: CSVVSAGGPGPGETQYF
len: 18; d_gene: TRBD2; v_gene: TRBV7-9; j_gene: TRBJ2-3; abundance: NA; CDR3nt: TGTGCCAGCAACCCTTGGGGGGGTCAGGTTCATCGAGCAGATACGCAGTATTTT; CDR3aa: CASNPWGGQVHRADTQYF
len: 17; d_gene: NA; v_gene: TRBV24-1; j_gene: TRBJ2-6; abundance: once; CDR3nt: TGTGCCACCAGTGATAAGACGTACCAGGCTGGGGCCAACGTCCTGACTTTC; CDR3aa: CATSDKTYQAGANVLTF
len: 14; d_gene: TRBD2; v_gene: TRBV5-8; j_gene: TRBJ2-1; abundance: NA; CDR3nt: TGTGCCAGCAGCAACCCACTAGCGCTCAATGAGCAGTTCTTC; CDR3aa: CASSNPLALNEQFF
len: 15; d_gene: TRBD1; v_gene: TRBV13; j_gene: TRBJ1-2; abundance: NA; CDR3nt: TGTGCCAGCAGACAATGGAGGACAGGGGATTTTTTCTACACCTTC; CDR3aa: CASRQWRTGDFFYTF
len: 15; d_gene: NA; v_gene: TRBV4-3; j_gene: TRBJ1-4; abundance: NA; CDR3nt: TGCGCCAGCAGCCAAGATACAGGACAGAATGAAAAACTGTTTTTT; CDR3aa: CASSQDTGQNEKLFF
len: 18; d_gene: TRBD2; v_gene: TRBV28; j_gene: TRBJ2-1; abundance: NA; CDR3nt: TGTGCCAGCAACAACATGGGGGCTAGCGGGAGCTCCTACAATGAGCAGTTCTTC; CDR3aa: CASNNMGASGSSYNEQFF
len: 15; d_gene: NA; v_gene: TRBV10-2; j_gene: TRBJ2-1; abundance: NA; CDR3nt: TGCGCCAGCAGTGATGGGCGGGGAACGGAAAATGAGCAGTTCTTC; CDR3aa: CASSDGRGTENEQFF
len: 13; d_gene: NA; v_gene: TRBV9; j_gene: TRBJ2-2; abundance: NA; CDR3nt: TGTGCCAGCAGGGTGGGAGGCACCGGGGAGCTGTTTTTT; CDR3aa: CASRVGGTGELFF
len: 15; d_gene: TRBD1; v_gene: TRBV27; j_gene: TRBJ2-7; abundance: NA; CDR3nt: TGTGCCAGCAGGACCGTCGGGACAGGGGTTTACGAGCAGTACTTC; CDR3aa: CASRTVGTGVYEQYF
len: 13; d_gene: NA; v_gene: TRBV29-1; j_gene: TRBJ2-3; abundance: NA; CDR3nt: TGCAGCGCCTTAGCGGAGAACACAGATACGCAGTATTTT; CDR3aa: CSALAENTDTQYF
len: 14; d_gene: TRBD2; v_gene: TRBV29-1; j_gene: TRBJ2-3; abundance: NA; CDR3nt: TGCAGCGTTGCGAGCGGGAGGATCACAGATACGCAGTATTTT; CDR3aa: CSVASGRITDTQYF
len: 15; d_gene: NA; v_gene: TRBV4-3; j_gene: TRBJ2-3; abundance: NA; CDR3nt: TGCGCCAGCAGCCAAGATGGGCTGAGCACAGATACGCAGTATTTT; CDR3aa: CASSQDGLSTDTQYF
len: 13; d_gene: NA; v_gene: TRBV6-2/TRBV6-3; j_gene: TRBJ1-1; abundance: few; CDR3nt: TGTGCCAGCAGTTACCCGTTGGGCACTGAAGCTTTCTTT; CDR3aa: CASSYPLGTEAFF
len: 13; d_gene: NA; v_gene: TRBV19; j_gene: TRBJ2-7; abundance: NA; CDR3nt: TGTGCCAGTAGCGCAGGAGTGGCCTACGAGCAGTACTTC; CDR3aa: CASSAGVAYEQYF
len: 12; d_gene: NA; v_gene: TRBV27; j_gene: TRBJ2-7; abundance: NA; CDR3nt: TGTGCCAGCAGTTTAGGCGGCTACGAGCAGTACTTC; CDR3aa: CASSLGGYEQYF
len: 14; d_gene: NA; v_gene: TRBV13; j_gene: TRBJ1-1; abundance: NA; CDR3nt: TGTGCCAGCAGCTTAATAGGGGGAGGCACTGAAGCTTTCTTT; CDR3aa: CASSLIGGGTEAFF
len: 19; d_gene: TRBD1; v_gene: TRBV3-1; j_gene: TRBJ2-6; abundance: NA; CDR3nt: TGTGCCAGCAGCCAAGCTTCGGGACAGCCTGACTTAGGGGCCAACGTCCTGACTTTC; CDR3aa: CASSQASGQPDLGANVLTF
len: 14; d_gene: TRBD2; v_gene: TRBV27; j_gene: TRBJ2-1; abundance: NA; CDR3nt: TGTGCCAGCAGTTCGGGGGGGTCCTACAATGAGCAGTTCTTC; CDR3aa: CASSSGGSYNEQFF
len: 12; d_gene: NA; v_gene: TRBV24-1; j_gene: TRBJ2-1; abundance: once; CDR3nt: TGTGCCACCAGTGATTTGGCCTATGAGCAGTTCTTC; CDR3aa: CATSDLAYEQFF
len: 15; d_gene: NA; v_gene: TRBV7-9; j_gene: TRBJ2-1; abundance: NA; CDR3nt: TGTGCCAGCAGCCTAGAAAAGACCACTAGGTTCCAACAGTTCTTC; CDR3aa: CASSLEKTTRFQQFF
len: 14; d_gene: NA; v_gene: TRBV11-2; j_gene: TRBJ2-1; abundance: NA; CDR3nt: TGTGCCAGCAGCTTAGGCGGACCACGGGATGAGCAGTTCTTC; CDR3aa: CASSLGGPRDEQFF
len: 16; d_gene: NA; v_gene: TRBV7-9; j_gene: TRBJ2-2; abundance: NA; CDR3nt: TGTGCCAGCAGTCCCCCGAGTCGGGGGACCACCGGGGAGCTGTTTTTT; CDR3aa: CASSPPSRGTTGELFF
len: 13; d_gene: TRBD1; v_gene: TRBV6-6; j_gene: TRBJ1-1; abundance: NA; CDR3nt: TGTGCCAGCAGCCTGGGACAGGACACTGAAGCTTTCTTT; CDR3aa: CASSLGQDTEAFF
len: 12; d_gene: NA; v_gene: TRBV27; j_gene: TRBJ2-7; abundance: NA; CDR3nt: TGTGCCAGCAGCGAGGGATCCTACGAGCAGTACTTC; CDR3aa: CASSEGSYEQYF
len: 15; d_gene: TRBD2; v_gene: TRBV4-2; j_gene: TRBJ2-7; abundance: few; CDR3nt: TGTGCCAGCAGCCCCAGGCCACTAGCGGGAGACGAGCAGTACTTC; CDR3aa: CASSPRPLAGDEQYF
len: 21; d_gene: TRBD2; v_gene: TRBV11-1; j_gene: TRBJ2-4; abundance: NA; CDR3nt: TGTGCCAGCAGCCCCGGAGAGCTAGCGGGAGAACGGCGGTCGGCCAAAAACATTCAGTACTTC; CDR3aa: CASSPGELAGERRSAKNIQYF
len: 13; d_gene: NA; v_gene: TRBV11-2; j_gene: TRBJ2-1; abundance: NA; CDR3nt: TGTGCCAGCAGTCCGACCCTGTACAATGAGCAGTTCTTC; CDR3aa: CASSPTLYNEQFF
len: 14; d_gene: TRBD1; v_gene: TRBV11-1; j_gene: TRBJ2-7; abundance: NA; CDR3nt: TGTGCCAGCAGTCTCCAGGGGGTGACCTACGAGCAGTACTTC; CDR3aa: CASSLQGVTYEQYF
len: 15; d_gene: NA; v_gene: TRBV27; j_gene: TRBJ2-5; abundance: NA; CDR3nt: TGTGCCAGCAGTTTATTTTCGGGATCCGTGGAGACCCAGTACTTC; CDR3aa: CASSLFSGSVETQYF
len: 12; d_gene: NA; v_gene: TRBV9; j_gene: TRBJ1-1; abundance: NA; CDR3nt: TGTGCCAGCAGCCAGTCGAACACTGAAGCTTTCTTT; CDR3aa: CASSQSNTEAFF
len: 15; d_gene: TRBD1; v_gene: TRBV2; j_gene: TRBJ2-1; abundance: NA; CDR3nt: TGTGCCAGCAGGGAGGACAGGGGGCTGTACAATGAGCAGTTCTTC; CDR3aa: CASREDRGLYNEQFF
len: 13; d_gene: NA; v_gene: TRBV15; j_gene: TRBJ2-3; abundance: once; CDR3nt: TGTGCCACCAGCAGAGAAGGCACAGATACGCAGTATTTT; CDR3aa: CATSREGTDTQYF